These T cell receptor beta chains were read from a single sample in a study of blood T cell repertoires in COVID-19. Only in-frame clones appear in the TCRdb table, and some are missing; sequencing was by immunoSEQ multiplex PCR. The repertoire includes 95,000 to 150,000 clones, roughly 77% of them detected once, and around 16% sits in the top ten. Material for sequencing was peripheral blood. The receptors were sampled from a man aged 55-75 years with active or convalescent COVID-19. Both conserved end residues are part of each CDR3. Some rows mark clone size as missing; the rest say once, few, many or name a class of expanded clone.

V gene	J gene	clone size	CDR3 protein
TRBV18	TRBJ2-7	few	CASSPGGGTEQYF
TRBV6-5	TRBJ1-2	once	CASRQDRVLGGYTF
TRBV6-5	TRBJ2-4	NA	CASSYSSVLGNIQYF
TRBV7-9	TRBJ2-2	NA	CASSFVSSGGTGELFF
TRBV7-3	TRBJ2-1	NA	CASSFGGEQFF
TRBV30	TRBJ1-1	NA	CAWSVLTGQGAAEAFF
TRBV2	TRBJ2-2	NA	CASSEDSLQGAGGELFF
TRBV5-1	TRBJ1-6	NA	CASSLSSQGVSPLHF
TRBV6-6	TRBJ1-3	many	CASRIGTGGNTIYF
TRBV3-1/TRBV3-2	TRBJ2-5	NA	CASSQDQHGGSGRETQYF
TRBV2	TRBJ1-5	NA	CASGGGELSNQPQHF
TRBV2	TRBJ1-5	NA	CASQGARGWQPQHF
TRBV6-1	TRBJ1-4	NA	CASSDGGQGIGKLFF
TRBV6-5	TRBJ1-3	once	CASSYGGDSGNTIYF
TRBV20-1	TRBJ1-4	NA	CSASVGAREKLFF
TRBV30	TRBJ2-7	once	CAWSDTGQGKPYEQYF
TRBV12-5	TRBJ1-3	NA	CASGLDHHGQTAGNTIYF
TRBV7-9	TRBJ1-2	NA	CASTITVGTANYGYTF
TRBV2	TRBJ2-7	NA	CASSERAGGEEQYF
TRBV28	TRBJ1-2	NA	CASSRSGGYGNYGYTF
TRBV30	TRBJ1-4	NA	CACLGDSNEKLFF
TRBV4-1	TRBJ1-3	NA	CASSPETGHSGNTIYF
TRBV20-1	TRBJ2-1	NA	CSASLPGKGDEQFF
TRBV6-5	TRBJ2-7	NA	CATQISRGSPYEQYF
TRBV28	TRBJ2-2	NA	CASISGTTGTGELFF
TRBV28	TRBJ2-7	few	CASSSTGTGTRTYEQYF
TRBV1	TRBJ1-2	few	CTSSQEDQQGCF
TRBV28	TRBJ1-6	NA	CASSLSDRRGSPLHF
TRBV19	TRBJ1-5	few	CASSTGTGDRQPQHF
TRBV9	TRBJ2-7	few	CASSPQGKSSYEQYF
TRBV7-8	TRBJ2-2	few	CASSSWTSVIGELFF
TRBV28	TRBJ2-7	NA	CASSPVVGGYEQYF
TRBV3-1/TRBV3-2	TRBJ1-3	NA	CASAGAGNTIYF
TRBV28	TRBJ1-1	once	CASSFPGQENTEAFF
TRBV6-6	TRBJ2-1	NA	CASSYRTGGLFF
TRBV19	TRBJ1-1	NA	CASSTGQGLTEAFF